Following are 11 T cell receptor beta chains from one sample sequenced in a study of cytomegalovirus exposure and HLA in healthy donors. The PCR made use of 60 Vbeta and 13 Jbeta primers. The data were produced by immunoSEQ multiplex PCR, yet TCRdb's version contains in-frame clones alone and is incomplete. The sample shows about 130,000 clones, about 70% of them seen only once. Sequences were obtained from PBMCs. The source is an older woman in good health and CMV-seropositive.

The chain is built from TRBV6-5 and TRBJ1-3; 7 bases are shared with TRBD1. Germline V gene data show CDR1 as MNHEY and CDR2 as SVGAGI. The CDR3 runs to 15 residues. The J segment lost 2 bases and the V segment lost 5 bases, leaving 6 bases of the junction unmatched. The CDR3 sequence: CASSADRYPGNTIYF. CDR3 DNA: TGTGCCAGCAGTGCGGACAGGTACCCTGGAAACACCATATATTTT.

The chain joins TRBV5-1 to TRBJ2-3; TRBD2 aligns across 14 bases. CDR3 size: 16 residues. Germline CDR1 and CDR2: SGHRS and YFSETQ. With 3 bases clipped from V and 5 bases from J, the junction kept 5 bases outside the gene matches. As DNA, the CDR3 is TGCGCCAGCAGCTCGGGACTAGCGGGGGAAGGAGATACGCAGTATTTT. This codes for CASSSGLAGEGDTQYF.

The chain carries TRBV7-9 and TRBJ2-1, with TRBD2 matching over 15 bases. With 5 bases clipped from V and 7 bases from J, the junction kept 9 bases outside the gene matches. CDR1 and CDR2 (germline): SEHNR, FQNEAQ (reference sequence). This CDR3 is 17 amino acids long. CDR3 sequence: CASSPRTSGRALNEQFF. Written as DNA, the CDR3 is TGTGCCAGCAGCCCCCGGACTAGCGGGAGGGCCCTGAATGAGCAGTTCTTC.

This sequence joins TRBV9 and TRBJ2-5, with TRBD1 matching over 8 bases. Judging by the DNA end, TRBJ2-7 fits better; the J call may be wrong. From germline, CDR1 is SGDLS and CDR2 YYNGEE. The CDR3 consists of 15 residues. The CDR3 loop is CASSVEGTGRNEQYF. CDR3 sequence (DNA): TGTGCCAGCAGCGTAGAAGGGACAGGCCGAAACGAGCAGTACTTC.

The chain links TRBV27 to TRBJ1-3, with a tentative D call TRBD1 (6 bases). V lost 2 bases and J lost 0, with 11 bases in between. Germline V gene sequence: CDR1 MNHEY, CDR2 SMNVEV (reference sequence). The CDR3 totals 16 residues. The CDR3 region has the DNA TGTGCCAGCAGTTTACGGGGGGCTCTCTCTGGAAACACCATATATTTT. Translation gives CASSLRGALSGNTIYF.

The chain is built from TRBV5-4 and TRBJ2-5; 9 nucleotides agree with TRBD2. V trimming: 2 bases; J trimming: 2 bases; junction bases outside the gene matches: 4. CDR3 length equals 15 residues. Germline V gives CDR1 SGHNT, CDR2 YYREEE (reference sequence). CDR3 protein: CASSFKRGAQETQYF. The CDR3 region has the DNA TGTGCCAGCAGCTTTAAGCGGGGGGCGCAAGAGACCCAGTACTTC.

This clone was detected only once. V is TRBV12-5 and J is TRBJ1-1, with 9 positions matching TRBD1. The germline V gene has CDR1 LGHNT and CDR2 FRNRAP. The length of the CDR3 is 14 residues. V shed 6 bases, J shed 1 base, and the junction held 3 bases outside the gene matches. The CDR3 here is CASGRDRANTEAFF. As DNA, the CDR3 is TGTGCTAGTGGCCGGGACAGGGCGAACACTGAAGCTTTCTTT.

V usage is TRBV19 and J usage is TRBJ1-2, with no clear D. Germline V gene sequence: CDR1 LNHDA, CDR2 SQIVND (reference sequence). V shed 6 bases and J shed 4 bases, with 15 bases lying between them. The CDR3 spans 14 residues. This chain's CDR3 is CASRNRDRGYGYTF. CDR3 DNA: TGTGCCAGTAGAAACCGGGATCGGGGCTATGGCTACACCTTC.

The chain is built from TRBV19 and TRBJ2-5; TRBD2 matches 7 bases. The J call may be in error: the DNA end matches TRBJ2-7 better. This CDR3 region has 15 residues. The V gene's germline CDR1 is LNHDA and CDR2 SQIVND (reference sequence). In DNA, the CDR3 is TGTGCCAGTAGTACGCCGGGGACTAACCCCTACGAGCAGTACTTC. Amino acid sequence: CASSTPGTNPYEQYF.

The rearrangement joins TRBV19 to TRBJ1-5; perhaps TRBD1 as D (6 bases). Looked up from germline, CDR1 is LNHDA and CDR2 is SQIVND (reference sequence). V lost 5 bases, J lost 0 bases, and 11 bases lay in between. The CDR3 is 15 amino acids. CDR3 sequence (DNA): TGTGCCAGTAGTGGAGACAGGCGTAGCAATCAGCCCCAGCATTTT. As protein: CASSGDRRSNQPQHF.

The chain couples TRBV5-1 to TRBJ2-1, with D perhaps matching TRBD1 (6 bases). V lost 1 base and J lost 4, with 9 bases in between. The germline CDR1 and CDR2 sequences are SGHRS and YFSETQ. This CDR3 is 14 amino acids long. Here the CDR3 reads CASSLPTGYNEQFF. The CDR3 DNA follows: TGCGCCAGCAGCTTGCCAACAGGGTACAATGAGCAGTTCTTC.